Below, 32 T cell receptor beta chains from the same sample are listed, as sequenced in a study of control samples from healthy donors and cancer patients. TCRdb keeps only in-frame clones here, not all; method: immunoSEQ multiplex PCR. The data contain tens of thousands of clones, approximately 84% of them seen just once; the ten biggest clones take up approximately 3.6%. The sequencing sample was made of blood. These receptors were taken from a woman in her forties or fifties in good health.

V usage is TRBV5-6 and J usage is TRBJ2-1; the match to TRBD2 covers 11 bases. Per germline, CDR1 SGHDT and CDR2 YYEEEE. Trimming at V came to 3 bases and at J to 4 bases, leaving 12 bases not matched to a gene. There are 18 residues in the CDR3. The CDR3 coding sequence is TGTGCCAGCAGCTCCCACCCCCCCATAGCGGGAGGGTACAATGAGCAGTTCTTC. Amino acids: CASSSHPPIAGGYNEQFF.

For this clone: Other DNA sequences in this sample translate to the same CDR3. The chain is built from TRBV2 and TRBJ2-3; 9 bases are a match to TRBD1. The germline CDR1 and CDR2 sequences are SNHLY and FYNNEI. This CDR3 is 15 amino acids long. V lost 4 bases, J lost 2 bases, and 4 bases stayed unmatched. CDR3 DNA: TGTGCCAGCAGTGTTGGGACAGGGACCACAGATACGCAGTATTTT. Its protein product is CASSVGTGTTDTQYF.

The gene calls are TRBV9 and TRBJ2-7; TRBD1 might be the D (8 bases). V gave up 7 bases and J gave up 1 base, with 21 bases separating them. This CDR3 has 16 amino acids. Germline values: CDR1 SGDLS, CDR2 YYNGEE. The CDR3: CASRGDRGGGSYEQYF. In nucleotides, the CDR3 is TGTGCCAGCCGCGGAGACAGGGGAGGGGGGTCCTACGAGCAGTACTTC.

The V gene is TRBV5-1, the J gene TRBJ2-5; D uncertain. The CDR3 extends over 13 amino acids. Germline assignment: CDR1 SGHRS and CDR2 YFSETQ. Trimming removed 5 bases from V and 4 bases from J, with 12 bases in between. The CDR3 DNA reads as TGCGCCAGCAGTTCCTCCTCGGGAGAGACCCAGTACTTC. Translated: CASSSSSGETQYF.

V usage is TRBV19 and J usage is TRBJ2-5; weak D call: TRBD2 (5 bases). V was clipped by 3 bases and J by 3 bases, with 11 bases between them. Looked up from germline, CDR1 is LNHDA and CDR2 is SQIVND (reference sequence). The CDR3 has 14 residues. This CDR3 reads CASSILGGEETQYF. The CDR3 DNA is TGTGCCAGTAGTATCCTCGGAGGCGAAGAGACCCAGTACTTC.

The chain has TRBV28 and TRBJ2-2, with D possibly matching TRBD1 (5 bases). The V end was cut by 8 bases, the J end by 0 bases, with 7 bases between. This CDR3 contains 13 residues. Germline CDR1 is MDHEN and CDR2 is SYDVKM. CDR3 loop: CASLTANTGELFF. In DNA, the CDR3 is TGTGCCAGCTTGACAGCGAACACCGGGGAGCTGTTTTTT. Full variable domain (rest looked up from reference TRBV28 and TRBJ2-2): DVKVTQSSRYLVKRTGEKVFLECVQDMDHENMFWYRQDPGLGLRLIYFSYDVKMKEKGDIPEGYSVSREKKERFSLILESASTNQTSMYLCASLTANTGELFFGEGSRLTVL.

This clone was counted a single time. The chain combines TRBV27 with TRBJ1-2; 10 bases match TRBD1. Germline V gives CDR1 MNHEY, CDR2 SMNVEV (reference sequence). CDR3 length equals 17 residues. Trimming at V came to 3 bases and at J to 5 bases, leaving 12 bases not matched to a gene. CDR3 sequence: CASSFLSPDRGLYGYTF. The CDR3 coding sequence is TGTGCCAGCAGTTTTCTATCCCCGGACAGGGGGTTGTATGGCTACACCTTC.

The chain couples TRBV29-1 to TRBJ2-1, with TRBD2 identical over 11 bases. Germline loops: CDR1 SQVTM, CDR2 ANQGSEA. CDR3 length: 15 amino acids. The junction had 4 bases not matched to a gene; V was cut back by 3 bases and J by 3 bases. CDR3 amino acids: CSVDSLAGGYNEQFF. For the CDR3, the DNA is TGCAGCGTTGATAGCCTAGCGGGAGGCTACAATGAGCAGTTCTTC.

The rearrangement links TRBV4-1 to TRBJ1-2, with 7 bases identical to TRBD1. This CDR3 comprises 16 residues. Trimming took 0 bases from V and 5 from J; bases not matched to a gene: 9. Germline loops: CDR1 MGHRA, CDR2 YSYEKL. Written as DNA, the CDR3 is TGCGCCAGCAGCCAAGATCCCATTCAGGGGGGGTATGGCTACACCTTC. Its translation: CASSQDPIQGGYGYTF.

The chain joins TRBV6-5 to TRBJ2-2; D call uncertain. The V gene's germline CDR1 is MNHEY and CDR2 SVGAGI. V lost 7 bases and J 6 bases, leaving 15 bases between the germline ends. The CDR3 loop spans 14 amino acids. The CDR3 is CASKSLTDAGELFF. In DNA, the CDR3 is TGTGCCAGCAAGTCGCTGACGGACGCCGGGGAGCTGTTTTTT.

The V and J genes are TRBV6-4 and TRBJ2-1, with TRBD2 as a possible D gene (6 bases). Trimming left V 0 bases short and J 0 bases short, with 6 bases between. This CDR3 comprises 15 residues. The germline V gene encodes CDR1 MRHNA and CDR2 SNTAGT. CDR3 sequence reads: CASSDSAGSYNEQFF. CDR3 DNA sequence: TGTGCCAGCAGTGACTCAGCGGGCTCCTACAATGAGCAGTTCTTC.

The V gene is TRBV28, the J gene TRBJ2-1; TRBD2 matches at 8 bases. CDR3 size: 15 residues. Losses at the gene ends were 3 bases for V and 9 bases for J; bases not matched to a gene: 10. Germline CDR1 reads MDHEN; CDR2 reads SYDVKM. CDR3 residues: CASSFTSGRGSEQFF. The CDR3 coding sequence is TGTGCCAGCAGTTTCACCAGCGGGAGAGGGAGTGAGCAGTTCTTC.

J is TRBJ2-5 and V is TRBV10-3; D is perhaps TRBD2 (9 bases). V gave up 6 bases and J gave up 3 bases, with 23 bases separating them. CDR3 size: 17 residues. Germline CDR1 reads ENHRY; CDR2 reads SYGVKD. CDR3 region: CAISASRGREGKETQYF. The CDR3 DNA is TGTGCCATCAGCGCATCCAGGGGGCGGGAGGGTAAAGAGACCCAGTACTTC.

The genes are TRBV29-1 and TRBJ2-7; D may match TRBD1 or TRBD2 (5 bases each). With 5 bases removed from V and 3 bases from J, the gap between germline ends came to 17 bases. The CDR3 runs to 14 residues. Germline assignment: CDR1 SQVTM and CDR2 ANQGSEA. The CDR3 nucleotides read TGCAGCGTTCATAGAGGGCAGGGCGACTACGAGCAGTACTTC. It specifies CSVHRGQGDYEQYF.

This sequence joins TRBV19 and TRBJ1-6; 7 bases map to TRBD1. This CDR3 is 12 amino acids long. Germline values: CDR1 LNHDA, CDR2 SQIVND (reference sequence). Trimming cost V 8 bases and J 8 bases; bases outside gene matches: 3. The CDR3 loop is CASGQAYSPLHF. Here the CDR3 DNA reads TGTGCCAGTGGACAGGCGTATTCACCCCTCCACTTT.

The chain has TRBV7-8 and TRBJ1-1; TRBD1 is a possible D gene (5 bases). This CDR3 comprises 16 residues. Germline CDR1 SGHVS, CDR2 FQNEAQ. Trimming shortened V by 0 bases and J by 0 bases, and 11 bases separated the two germline ends. CDR3 sequence (DNA): TGTGCCAGCAGCTTAGCGTCGGGACTCCTGAACACTGAAGCTTTCTTT. This gives the protein CASSLASGLLNTEAFF.

J is TRBJ2-1 and V is TRBV10-1, with 11 bases that match TRBD2. V lost 0 bases and J lost 2; bases outside the gene matches: 6. CDR1 is WNHNN, CDR2 SYGVQD, per germline (reference sequence). The CDR3 sequence is 18 residues long. This CDR3 is CASSESIGSGRAYNEQFF. For the CDR3, the DNA is TGCGCCAGCAGTGAGTCGATCGGTAGCGGGAGGGCCTACAATGAGCAGTTCTTC.

V usage is TRBV25-1 and J usage is TRBJ1-1; no clear D. The CDR3 contains 13 residues. The germline V gene encodes CDR1 MGHDK and CDR2 SYGVNS. V was cut by 7 bases and J by 3 bases, with 12 bases left in between. CDR3 sequence (DNA): TGTGCCAGCACCGCCCGTGTACACACTGAAGCTTTCTTT. It is translated as CASTARVHTEAFF.

This chain links TRBV5-1 with TRBJ2-1; the match to TRBD2 covers 9 bases. CDR3 length equals 14 residues. Unmatched junction bases numbered 7, after V lost 4 bases and J lost 8 bases. Looked up from germline, CDR1 is SGHRS and CDR2 is YFSETQ. The CDR3 nucleotides are TGCGCCAGCAGCAAGGGACTAGCTAAGGATGAGCAGTTCTTC. It specifies CASSKGLAKDEQFF.

This clone has a single count. This chain's CDR3 is CASSPAGIDSPLHF. The CDR3 DNA follows: TGTGCCAGCAGTCCCGCCGGTATTGATTCACCCCTCCACTTT. The chain is built from TRBV28 and TRBJ1-6; D remains ambiguous. V was trimmed by 5 bases and J by 8 bases, leaving 13 bases between them. CDR1 MDHEN and CDR2 SYDVKM come from the germline V gene. This CDR3 is built from 14 residues. Combining the CDR3 with reference TRBV28 and TRBJ1-6 gives the whole variable domain DVKVTQSSRYLVKRTGEKVFLECVQDMDHENMFWYRQDPGLGLRLIYFSYDVKMKEKGDIPEGYSVSREKKERFSLILESASTNQTSMYLCASSPAGIDSPLHFGNGTRLTVT.

V is TRBV4-2 and J is TRBJ1-2, with 7 bases aligning to TRBD1. Germline assignment: CDR1 LGHNA and CDR2 YNFKEQ. Trimming removed 2 bases from V and 6 bases from J; junction bases left unmatched: 6. The CDR3 runs 14 residues. CDR3 nucleotides: TGTGCCAGCAGCCAACCGACAGGGCTTAATGGCTACACCTTC. It is translated as CASSQPTGLNGYTF.

The genes are TRBV13 and TRBJ1-1; 9 positions agree with TRBD1. Germline V gene data show CDR1 as PRHDT and CDR2 as FYEKMQ (reference sequence). Trimming took 5 bases from V and 3 from J; bases not matched to a gene: 7. CDR3 length: 15 residues. The CDR3 bases are TGTGCCAGCAGCGGAGACCGGGACAGGGACACTGAAGCTTTCTTT. Residues: CASSGDRDRDTEAFF.

This chain connects TRBV5-1 to TRBJ2-5, with TRBD1 as a possible D gene (5 bases). The CDR3 is 14 residues long. Germline CDR1 reads SGHRS; CDR2 reads YFSETQ. The V gene lost 3 bases and the J gene lost 2 bases, with 11 bases spanning the gap. The CDR3 loop is CASSSTGTQETQYF. In DNA, the CDR3 is TGCGCCAGCAGCTCAACAGGTACACAAGAGACCCAGTACTTC.

The rearrangement uses TRBV11-3 and TRBJ2-5; D remains unclear. The CDR3 sequence is 13 residues long. Trimming took 1 base from V and 6 from J, leaving 9 bases between them. From germline, CDR1 is SGHNT and CDR2 YENEEA. The CDR3 reads CASSLGDRKTQYF. DNA of the CDR3: TGTGCCAGCAGCTTAGGAGACCGGAAGACCCAGTACTTC.

J is TRBJ1-3 and V is TRBV4-1, with 7 bases identical to TRBD1. The CDR3 is made up of 17 amino acids. Germline trimming cut 1 base from V and 4 bases from J; bases unmatched to any gene: 10. The germline gives CDR1 MGHRA, CDR2 YSYEKL. The CDR3 nucleotides read TGCGCCAGCAGCCAAGGGCGGGCAGGGGGTCCGGGAAACACCATATATTTT. It specifies CASSQGRAGGPGNTIYF.

The chain couples TRBV30 to TRBJ2-3, with TRBD1 identical over 10 bases. Germline V gene lookup returns CDR1 GTSNPN and CDR2 SVGIG (reference sequence). The CDR3 has 15 amino acids. V lost 8 bases to trimming and J lost 1 base; unmatched junction nucleotides: 9. The CDR3 reads CAHSSGTGGTDTQYF. CDR3 nucleotide sequence: TGTGCCCACTCCTCCGGGACAGGGGGCACAGATACGCAGTATTTT.

J is TRBJ1-1 and V is TRBV5-1; no firm D call. The CDR3 contains 14 residues. Germline loops: CDR1 SGHRS, CDR2 YFSETQ. V lost 5 bases and J lost 1, with 12 bases in between. The CDR3 protein is CASRRDTSNTEAFF. CDR3 coding DNA: TGCGCCAGCAGGCGAGACACCTCGAACACTGAAGCTTTCTTT.

The rearrangement uses TRBV28 and TRBJ1-5, with 8 positions matching TRBD1. This CDR3 has 15 amino acids. Unmatched junction bases numbered 9, after V lost 6 bases and J lost 5 bases. Germline V gene lookup returns CDR1 MDHEN and CDR2 SYDVKM. CDR3 nucleotide sequence: TGTGCCAGCAGGAATTCAGGGGGCACCGATCAGCCCCAGCATTTT. Its translation is CASRNSGGTDQPQHF.

This chain joins TRBV10-3 and TRBJ2-2, with 7 nucleotides matching TRBD2. The CDR3 is 15 amino acids. Trimming at V came to 3 bases and at J to 0 bases, leaving 1 base not matched to a gene. The germline CDR1 and CDR2 sequences are ENHRY and SYGVKD. For the CDR3, the DNA is TGTGCCATCAGTGAAGCGGGGTCGAACACCGGGGAGCTGTTTTTT. Amino acids: CAISEAGSNTGELFF.

About this clone itself: One junction end does not reproduce the germline sequence, and a read error may be involved. The chain uses TRBV9 and TRBJ2-1, with D perhaps TRBD1 (5 bases). Germline V gives CDR1 SGDLS, CDR2 YYNGEE. This CDR3 spans 15 amino acids. The CDR3 DNA follows: TGTGCCAGCAGCGTAGATGGCAGGGTAGGGGCCCCGGCGATCTTC. Protein product: CASSVDGRVGAPAIF.

The rearrangement links TRBV29-1 to TRBJ2-3, with D maybe TRBD2 (7 bases). V lost 6 bases, J lost 3 bases, and 13 bases lay in between. Germline V gene sequence: CDR1 SQVTM, CDR2 ANQGSEA. This CDR3 has 13 amino acids. DNA of the CDR3: TGCAGCGTACGGGGGGCAGGGACAGATACGCAGTATTTT. This encodes CSVRGAGTDTQYF.

The CDR3 is CASSLYRAGNTIYF. The CDR3 DNA reads as TGTGCCAGCAGCCTTTACAGGGCTGGAAACACCATATATTTT. The genes are TRBV3-1 (or the pseudogene TRBV3-2) and TRBJ1-3; D may be TRBD1 (6 bases). Trimming took off 4 bases at V and 2 bases at J, with 9 bases between the two ends. CDR1 is LGHDT and CDR2 is YNNKEL in the germline V gene (reference sequence). CDR3 length equals 14 residues.